The clone carrying this T cell receptor (beta chain) was observed a few times. Its target is unknown. TCR alpha and TCR beta cDNA libraries with sample barcodes and UMIs came from 5'RACE using constant-segment primers. MiXCR, applied by TCRdb to the 5' RACE reads, yields one record per CDR3 protein. The table includes over 450,000 distinct CDR3 sequences, about a fifth detected once. The entry originates in a study of T-cell memory formation after mild COVID-19. Whole-study context: The study found TCR clusters largely donor specific. Whole-study findings and limits: Largely, contracting CD4+ clones fell within CM and EM, and contracting CD8+ clones within EMRA. Clones that shrank (day 15 to 85) were balanced CD4/CD8, whereas later expanders leaned CD4+.

Material for sequencing was PBMCs or a T cell subset sorted from them (not recorded which). The origin of this receptor is an adult woman who had mild COVID-19 (a few samples of this study predate the infection). Cell type and time point are not known.

The CDR3 is CASSVEPINYGYTF. CDR3 coding DNA: TGTGCCAGCAGCGTAGAACCGATTAACTATGGCTACACCTTC. The rearrangement uses TRBV9 and TRBJ1-2; D is ambiguous. The CDR3 contains 14 residues. Per the germline V gene, CDR1 is SGDLS and CDR2 is YYNGEE. V lost 0 bases and J lost 1, with 7 bases in between.